Shown below are 6 T cell receptor beta chains from a single sample sequenced in a study of blood T cell repertoires in COVID-19. Libraries were prepared by immunoSEQ multiplex PCR; TCRdb keeps only in-frame clonotypes and omits some of them. The sample shows about 140,000 clones, around 83% of them seen only once. Sequenced sample: peripheral blood. The receptors derive from a human donor in a cohort sampled during active COVID-19.

The genes are TRBV9 and TRBJ2-3; tentatively, D is TRBD2 (6 bases). CDR1 SGDLS and CDR2 YYNGEE come from the germline V gene. This CDR3 is built from 15 residues. The V gene lost 3 bases and the J gene lost 5 bases, with 16 bases spanning the gap. The CDR3 DNA follows: TGTGCCAGCAGCGCCGATCTAGCGAGCCTAGATACGCAGTATTTT. Its protein product is CASSADLASLDTQYF. Based on the CDR3 plus reference TRBV9 and TRBJ2-3, the full variable domain is DSGVTQTPKHLITATGQRVTLRCSPRSGDLSVYWYQQSLDQGLQFLIQYYNGEERAKGNILERFSAQQFPDLHSELNLSSLELGDSALYFCASSADLASLDTQYFGPGTRLTVL.

V and J are TRBV30 and TRBJ2-1; possible D gene TRBD1, 6 bases. The V end was cut by 4 bases, the J end by 1 base, with 17 bases between. The CDR3 loop spans 16 amino acids. The V gene's germline CDR1 is GTSNPN and CDR2 SVGIG (reference sequence). The CDR3 here is CAWKKRGRGSYNEQFF. Written as DNA, the CDR3 is TGTGCCTGGAAAAAAAGAGGCAGGGGTTCCTACAATGAGCAGTTCTTC.

This chain connects TRBV2 to TRBJ1-1; 8 bases line up with TRBD1. The V gene end was trimmed by 6 bases and the J gene end by 3 bases; junction bases not matched to a gene: 6. The germline V gene encodes CDR1 SNHLY and CDR2 FYNNEI. The CDR3 totals 14 residues. CDR3 amino acids: CASSLIQGDTEAFF. The DNA for the CDR3 is TGTGCCAGCAGCCTGATACAGGGGGACACTGAAGCTTTCTTT.

This clone was found once. This chain uses TRBV6-2 or TRBV6-3 with TRBJ1-5; a possible D gene is TRBD1 (6 bases). The CDR3 totals 17 residues. Germline V lookup: CDR1 MNHEY, CDR2 SVGEGT. The V end was cut by 0 bases, the J end by 0 bases, with 12 bases between. The CDR3 is CASSYSTGLYSNQPQHF. The CDR3, as DNA: TGTGCCAGCAGTTACTCGACAGGCCTATATAGCAATCAGCCCCAGCATTTT.

This clone has only a few counts. The chain links TRBV5-1 to TRBJ1-3; TRBD1 might be the D (6 bases). This CDR3 spans 15 amino acids. V was clipped by 0 bases and J by 1 base, with 8 bases between them. Germline V gene lookup returns CDR1 SGHRS and CDR2 YFSETQ. Here the CDR3 DNA reads TGCGCCAGCAGCTTGGGCGACAGGTCTGGAAACACCATATATTTT. Translation: CASSLGDRSGNTIYF.

The chain couples TRBV6-5 to TRBJ2-3; no clear D. Trimming took 10 bases from V and 1 from J, leaving 15 bases between them. This CDR3 is built from 14 residues. Germline V CDR1 and CDR2: MNHEY, SVGAGI. CDR3 residues: CATKDRGRTDTQYF. In nucleotides, the CDR3 is TGTGCCACCAAAGATCGAGGCCGCACAGATACGCAGTATTTT.